This T cell receptor (beta chain) originates from a study of cytomegalovirus exposure and HLA in healthy donors. Points from the study as a whole: A later analysis found TCR association rates differed by HLA locus, highest for DRB1 and lowest for HLA-C.

Amplification used 60 Vbeta primers and 13 Jbeta primers. Sequenced by immunoSEQ multiplex PCR; TCRdb stores in-frame clones only, minus some. The sample yields about 150,000 clones, approximately 81% seen once. The length of the CDR3 is 14 residues. Trimming took 2 bases from V and 4 from J, leaving 11 bases between them. The germline CDR1 and CDR2 sequences are SGHAT and FQNNGV. Comments on this clone: Its antigen is undetermined.

Sequenced sample: PBMCs. The receptor comes from a woman between 18 and 30 years old in good health and CMV-seronegative. The rearrangement links TRBV11-2 to TRBJ1-1; D gene uncertain. The CDR3 DNA reads TGTGCCAGCAGCTTACAGGCCTCCGGCACTGAAGCTTTCTTT. The encoded protein is CASSLQASGTEAFF.